Listed here is a single T cell receptor beta chain. Its target is unknown. The record originates from a study of cytomegalovirus exposure and HLA in healthy donors. Study information: Among 398 genotyped donors, around 82% fell in the Caucasian-associated ancestry cluster. Study-wide points: Some V segments, TRBV6-2 and TRBV6-3 among them, were indistinguishable and were therefore excluded. Sequence variants that were highly shared formed a cluster that was likely a sequencing artifact. Later on, a genetic analysis was performed. It linked a missense variant in DCLRE1C with V- and J-gene trimming of TCR beta.

The V and J ends lost 6 bases and 6 bases, in that order; junction bases with no gene match: 8. Looked up from germline, CDR1 is SNHLY and CDR2 is FYNNEI. The CDR3 spans 14 residues. The primer mix had 60 Vbeta and 13 Jbeta primers. TCRdb keeps only in-frame clones here, not all; method: immunoSEQ multiplex PCR. The sample holds 190,000 or so clones, 83% seen once. The genes are TRBV2 and TRBJ2-1; 7 bases map to TRBD1. The sample taken for sequencing was PBMCs. This TCR was recovered from a man aged 50 or older in good health and CMV-seronegative. DNA of the CDR3: TGTGCCAGCAGCCGGGACAGCATCCCCAATGAGCAGTTCTTC. It codes for CASSRDSIPNEQFF.